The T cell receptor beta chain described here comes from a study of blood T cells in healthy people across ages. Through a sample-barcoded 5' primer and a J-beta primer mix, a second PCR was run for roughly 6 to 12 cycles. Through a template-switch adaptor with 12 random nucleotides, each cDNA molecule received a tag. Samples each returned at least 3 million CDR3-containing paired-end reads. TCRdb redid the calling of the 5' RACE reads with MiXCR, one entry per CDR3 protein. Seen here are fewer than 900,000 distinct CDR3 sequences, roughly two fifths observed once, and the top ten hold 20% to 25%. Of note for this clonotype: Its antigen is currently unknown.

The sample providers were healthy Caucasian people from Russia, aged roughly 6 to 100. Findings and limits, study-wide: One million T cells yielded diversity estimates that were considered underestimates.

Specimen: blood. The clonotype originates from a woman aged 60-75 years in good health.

The CDR3 reads CSGSGPVLGTEAFF. The CDR3 DNA reads as TGCAGTGGGTCCGGACCTGTTCTGGGCACTGAAGCTTTCTTT. This chain links TRBV20-1 with TRBJ1-1; no definite D call. The V end was cut by 7 bases, the J end by 4 bases, with 19 bases between. The germline gives CDR1 DFQATT, CDR2 SNEGSKA (reference sequence). The CDR3 has 14 amino acids.